These 25 T cell receptor beta chains were sequenced from one sample in a study of cytomegalovirus exposure and HLA in healthy donors. With 60 Vbeta and 13 Jbeta primers, the PCR was carried out. Using immunoSEQ multiplex PCR, the repertoire was profiled, and TCRdb retains in-frame clones only, with some absent. The sample has approximately 220,000 clones; over 65% are singletons. The specimen sequenced was PBMCs. The origin of the receptors is a man aged 18 to 30 in good health and CMV-seronegative.

This chain connects TRBV6-1 to TRBJ2-7; 10 positions match TRBD2. This CDR3 contains 15 residues. Trimming at V came to 6 bases and at J to 4 bases, leaving 9 bases not matched to a gene. Per the germline V gene, CDR1 is MNHNS and CDR2 is SASEGT. The CDR3 sequence is CASREREGQSYEQYF. The CDR3 DNA sequence: TGTGCCAGCAGAGAGCGGGAGGGCCAGTCGTACGAGCAGTACTTC.

This chain connects TRBV7-2 to TRBJ2-5, with TRBD2 identical over 9 bases. The J call may be mistaken, given a closer DNA end match to TRBJ2-7. The CDR3 is 15 residues long. Germline-derived CDR1 and CDR2 are SGHTA and FQGNSA. The DNA for the CDR3 is TGTGCCAGCAGCCCATCTCTAGCGGGGCCCTACGAGCAGTACTTC. The encoded protein is CASSPSLAGPYEQYF.

This sequence joins TRBV27 and TRBJ2-5, with 10 nucleotides matching TRBD1. The junction had 7 bases not matched to a gene; V was cut back by 5 bases and J by 1 base. The CDR3 length is 16 residues. The germline CDR1 and CDR2 sequences are MNHEY and SMNVEV (reference sequence). For the CDR3, the DNA is TGTGCCAGCAGTGTATGGACAGGGGGGATCCAAGAGACCCAGTACTTC. Translated: CASSVWTGGIQETQYF.

The CDR3: CASSLFSGANEKLFF. In DNA form, the CDR3 reads TGTGCCAGCAGCTTGTTTTCGGGGGCTAATGAAAAACTGTTTTTT. The chain links TRBV5-8 to TRBJ1-4, with D perhaps matching TRBD1 (5 bases). CDR1 SGHTS and CDR2 YDEGEE come from the germline V gene. The V gene lost 1 base and the J gene lost 3 bases, with 10 bases spanning the gap. The CDR3 has 15 residues.

The CDR3 protein is CASSLRYQESSGANVLTF. The CDR3 nucleotides read TGTGCCAGCAGCTTAAGATATCAAGAGAGCTCTGGGGCCAACGTCCTGACTTTC. The chain has TRBV11-2 and TRBJ2-6; no firm D call. CDR3 length: 18 amino acids. Germline V gene lookup returns CDR1 SGHAT and CDR2 FQNNGV. V was trimmed by 2 bases and J by 0 bases, leaving 14 bases between them.

This chain uses TRBV30 with TRBJ2-3, with no clear D. Germline CDR1 and CDR2: GTSNPN and SVGIG (reference sequence). The CDR3 loop spans 14 amino acids. The germline V and J ends were trimmed by 0 bases and 2 bases, with 9 bases remaining between them. CDR3 sequence: CAWSVGGTTDTQYF. The CDR3 bases are TGTGCCTGGAGTGTCGGCGGAACCACAGATACGCAGTATTTT.

J is TRBJ1-5 and V is TRBV6-5, with 9 bases identical to TRBD1. Germline V lookup: CDR1 MNHEY, CDR2 SVGAGI. J lost 6 bases, V lost 0 bases, and 3 bases had no gene match. This CDR3 is built from 15 residues. This CDR3 reads CASSYSGTGFQPQHF. The CDR3 DNA follows: TGTGCCAGCAGTTACTCGGGGACAGGGTTTCAGCCCCAGCATTTT.

V gene TRBV27 combines with J gene TRBJ1-1; tentative D call: TRBD1 (5 bases). V dropped 2 bases and J dropped 2 bases, with 15 bases sitting between them. This CDR3 contains 16 residues. Germline V gene lookup returns CDR1 MNHEY and CDR2 SMNVEV (reference sequence). The CDR3 bases are TGTGCCAGCAGTTTAGATAGTGACAGCTTAAACACTGAAGCTTTCTTT. This gives the protein CASSLDSDSLNTEAFF.

This clone was observed once. The V call is TRBV15, the J call TRBJ1-1, with D uncertain. Trimming stripped 3 bases from V and 5 bases from J, with 16 bases between. CDR1 is LNHNV and CDR2 is YYDKDF in the germline V gene (reference sequence). This CDR3 is built from 15 residues. CDR3 DNA sequence: TGTGCCACCAGCAGGGCCCGGACCAGAGGGACTGAAGCTTTCTTT. It translates to CATSRARTRGTEAFF.

This rearrangement joins TRBV5-6 to TRBJ2-2, with 12 bases aligning to TRBD1. Germline V gene sequence: CDR1 SGHDT, CDR2 YYEEEE. The CDR3 sequence is 15 residues long. V trimming: 4 bases; J trimming: 8 bases; junction bases outside the gene matches: 6. For the CDR3, the DNA is TGTGCCAGCAGCCGCGGGACAGGGGGCGCAGGGGAGCTGTTTTTT. This codes for CASSRGTGGAGELFF.

This sequence joins TRBV5-1 and TRBJ1-1; 10 bases match TRBD1. Losses at the gene ends were 4 bases for V and 1 base for J; bases not matched to a gene: 10. The CDR3 loop spans 17 amino acids. Germline V gives CDR1 SGHRS, CDR2 YFSETQ. This CDR3 is CASSSRKGDRGNTEAFF. The CDR3 coding sequence is TGCGCCAGCAGCAGCCGAAAAGGGGACAGGGGGAACACTGAAGCTTTCTTT.

V is TRBV29-1 and J is TRBJ1-1; D gene unclear. Germline lookup yields CDR1 SQVTM and CDR2 ANQGSEA. This CDR3 is built from 11 residues. Trimming removed 4 bases at V and 6 bases at J, with 9 bases between. CDR3 region: CSVGSEAEAFF. CDR3 nucleotide sequence: TGCAGCGTTGGGTCGGAGGCTGAAGCTTTCTTT.

The chain combines TRBV30 with TRBJ2-7; 7 positions match TRBD1. V lost 1 base to trimming and J lost 7 bases; unmatched junction nucleotides: 7. CDR1 is GTSNPN and CDR2 is SVGIG in the germline V gene (reference sequence). The CDR3 runs 13 residues. The CDR3 coding sequence is TGTGCCTGGAGTGGGGACAGCCCAGTAGAGCAGTACTTC. Encoded protein: CAWSGDSPVEQYF.

This chain uses TRBV7-3 with TRBJ2-7; unclear D gene. Trimming shortened V by 6 bases and J by 6 bases, and 12 bases separated the two germline ends. Germline CDR1 SGHTA, CDR2 FQGTGA. The length of the CDR3 is 12 residues. The CDR3: CASRHDSPEQYF. CDR3 nucleotides: TGTGCCAGCAGACACGATTCGCCCGAGCAGTACTTC.

The chain is built from TRBV27 and TRBJ2-5; TRBD2 might be the D (6 bases). The CDR3 runs 14 residues. Trimming left V 3 bases short and J 5 bases short, with 13 bases between. Germline V gives CDR1 MNHEY, CDR2 SMNVEV (reference sequence). CDR3 in amino acids: CASSLTLASETQYF. In DNA, the CDR3 is TGTGCCAGCAGTTTGACCCTAGCGTCGGAGACCCAGTACTTC.

V usage is TRBV6-6 and J usage is TRBJ2-7; a weak D match, TRBD2 (6 bases). The CDR3 has 14 residues. Trimming cost V 6 bases and J 7 bases, with 19 bases left between them. The germline CDR1 and CDR2 sequences are MNHNY and SVGAGI (reference sequence). CDR3 loop: CASRGGMRAGEQYF. For the CDR3, the DNA is TGTGCCAGCAGGGGCGGGATGCGTGCTGGGGAGCAGTACTTC.

This chain connects TRBV18 to TRBJ2-5, with a possible D match to TRBD2 (5 bases). From germline, CDR1 is KGHSH and CDR2 LQKENI. This CDR3 is 16 amino acids long. Trimming left V 4 bases short and J 5 bases short, with 20 bases between. The CDR3 is CASSRGPPEVGETQYF. CDR3 nucleotides: TGTGCCAGCTCACGAGGACCCCCGGAGGTAGGGGAGACCCAGTACTTC.

This chain links TRBV9 with TRBJ2-7; TRBD1 is a possible D gene (6 bases). Germline V gives CDR1 SGDLS, CDR2 YYNGEE. The CDR3 is 12 residues long. V lost 3 bases to trimming and J lost 3 bases, with 7 bases between them. Written as DNA, the CDR3 is TGTGCCAGCAGCGGGGACAACTACGAGCAGTACTTC. It specifies CASSGDNYEQYF.

The chain carries TRBV29-1 and TRBJ2-4, with unresolved D. CDR3 size: 13 residues. Per the germline V gene, CDR1 is SQVTM and CDR2 is ANQGSEA. Trimming took 1 base from V and 0 from J, leaving 4 bases between them. This chain's CDR3 is CSVEGLAKNIQYF. CDR3 nucleotides: TGCAGCGTTGAAGGTCTAGCCAAAAACATTCAGTACTTC.

This clone came up a few times. The chain joins TRBV5-6 to TRBJ2-1; a possible D gene is TRBD2 (5 bases). V was cut by 4 bases and J by 9 bases, with 11 bases left in between. There are 12 residues in the CDR3. Looked up from germline, CDR1 is SGHDT and CDR2 is YYEEEE. CDR3 coding DNA: TGTGCCAGCAGCCGTAGACGGGGTGAGCAGTTCTTC. This sequence encodes CASSRRRGEQFF.

DNA of the CDR3: TGTGCCAGCTCACGTGTTCGAGAGACCCAGTACTTC. Protein: CASSRVRETQYF. The chain uses TRBV18 and TRBJ2-5; the D is unclear. V was trimmed by 4 bases and J by 4 bases, leaving 7 bases between them. CDR3 length: 12 amino acids. Germline V gene sequence: CDR1 KGHSH, CDR2 LQKENI.

This chain uses TRBV6-1 with TRBJ2-7; D gene uncertain. CDR1 and CDR2 (germline): MNHNS, SASEGT. The CDR3 covers 12 residues. V shed 6 bases and J shed 2 bases, with 8 bases lying between them. CDR3 DNA: TGTGCCAGCAGCCCCGCGCCCTACGAGCAGTACTTC. Protein sequence: CASSPAPYEQYF.

This clone was detected only once. The gene calls are TRBV2 and TRBJ2-5; D may be TRBD1 (5 bases). Germline assignment: CDR1 SNHLY and CDR2 FYNNEI. V lost 4 bases and J 1 base, leaving 7 bases between the germline ends. The CDR3 loop spans 13 amino acids. The CDR3, as DNA: TGTGCCAGCAGTGTACAGGTCCAAGAGACCCAGTACTTC. Its translation is CASSVQVQETQYF.

This chain connects TRBV5-6 to TRBJ1-1, with no clear D. The CDR3 runs 14 residues. Trimming left V 0 bases short and J 6 bases short, with 12 bases between. The germline V gene has CDR1 SGHDT and CDR2 YYEEEE. CDR3 sequence reads: CASSLDVLGAEAFF. The CDR3 DNA follows: TGTGCCAGCAGCTTGGATGTACTGGGCGCTGAAGCTTTCTTT.

The gene calls are TRBV5-1 and TRBJ2-1; 8 bases fit TRBD2. Trimming at V came to 0 bases and at J to 7 bases, leaving 3 bases not matched to a gene. CDR3 length equals 14 residues. The germline V gene encodes CDR1 SGHRS and CDR2 YFSETQ. In DNA form, the CDR3 reads TGCGCCAGCAGCTTGGGCGGGGGGTCTAATGAGCAGTTCTTC. Translating it yields CASSLGGGSNEQFF.